This T cell receptor beta chain was sequenced for a study of blood T cells in healthy people across ages. Study findings and constraints: Because sorting was not performed, PBMCs prevented conclusive naive versus antigen-experienced comparison.

Alongside a J-beta primer mix, a sample-barcoded 5' primer served in a second PCR lasting roughly 7 to 11 cycles. MiXCR, applied by TCRdb to the 5' RACE reads, yields one record per CDR3 protein. This sample yields about 1.4 million distinct CDR3 sequences, of which 45% to 70% are seen a single time; 5.5% to 8% belongs to the top ten. This clonotype was seen a single time. The antigen is undetermined. The sequencing input was blood. The TCR sequence derives from a man between 18 and 29 years old in good health.

CDR3 region: CSARGLLNTEAFF. Written as DNA, the CDR3 is TGCAGTGCTAGAGGGCTTTTAAACACTGAAGCTTTCTTT. The V call is TRBV20-1, the J call TRBJ1-1; unclear D gene. Germline CDR1 is DFQATT and CDR2 is SNEGSKA (reference sequence). The CDR3 spans 13 residues. V lost 1 base and J lost 2, with 8 bases in between.